This record looks at one T cell receptor beta chain sequence and its context. The Seattle patients, enrolled during active infection, were followed longitudinally. This CDR3 is built from 15 residues. The junction had 10 bases not matched to a gene; V was cut back by 2 bases and J by 6 bases. Germline loops: CDR1 MNHEY, CDR2 SVGAGI. Per the original methods: The authors estimated nucleated cell counts from reference gene primer amplification. Profiled with immunoSEQ multiplex PCR; TCRdb holds only in-frame clones, not every one. The D gene and trimming were derived from the DNA, and the V and J assignments and clone size from that table. This sample has 200,000 to 300,000 clones, with roughly 81% found just once. This sample was taken from a study of blood T cell repertoires in COVID-19.

The TCR was taken from an elderly woman with COVID-19, enrolled during active disease. Sequenced input: peripheral blood. The V call is TRBV6-5, the J call TRBJ2-7; 7 nucleotides line up with TRBD2. The CDR3 loop is CASSYVGASGGEQYF. The CDR3 DNA reads as TGTGCCAGCAGTTACGTAGGGGCTAGCGGAGGCGAGCAGTACTTC.